These T cell receptor beta chains were read from a single sample in a study of cytomegalovirus exposure and HLA in healthy donors. Method: immunoSEQ multiplex PCR; TCRdb's copy keeps in-frame clones and lacks some. The sample carries 160,000 or so clones, 80% recorded once. The sequenced sample consisted of PBMCs. These receptors were collected from a male donor in good health and CMV-seropositive. Each CDR3 is given with its conserved first and last residue. The order of the fields is V gene, J gene, D gene, clone size, CDR3 protein, CDR3 DNA. The D gene is left open where the match is weak. Part of the rows lack a size; the others show once, few, many or a class for expanded clones.

V: TRBV4-2
J: TRBJ2-1
D: -
size: -
CDR3: CASSQDVQESAYNEQFF
DNA: TGTGCCAGCAGCCAGGATGTACAGGAGAGCGCCTACAATGAGCAGTTCTTC

V: TRBV25-1
J: TRBJ2-7
D: -
size: few
CDR3: CASQARGGSYEQYF
DNA: TGTGCCAGCCAAGCCAGGGGAGGGTCCTACGAGCAGTACTTC

V: TRBV5-1
J: TRBJ2-7
D: -
size: -
CDR3: CASSFRDKTYEQYF
DNA: TGCGCCAGCAGCTTCCGGGACAAGACCTACGAGCAGTACTTC

V: TRBV13
J: TRBJ1-5
D: -
size: few
CDR3: CASSEKGESNQPQHF
DNA: TGTGCCAGCAGTGAAAAGGGGGAGAGCAATCAGCCCCAGCATTTT

V: TRBV29-1
J: TRBJ1-1
D: -
size: -
CDR3: CSVVDGETVTEAFF
DNA: TGCAGCGTTGTGGACGGGGAAACCGTCACTGAAGCTTTCTTT

V: TRBV7-2
J: TRBJ2-2
D: -
size: -
CDR3: CASSQGVGTGELFF
DNA: TGTGCCAGCAGCCAAGGGGTTGGCACCGGGGAGCTGTTTTTT

V: TRBV5-4
J: TRBJ2-1
D: TRBD2
size: once
CDR3: CASTHGGGGRARGNEQFF
DNA: TGTGCCAGCACTCATGGGGGGGGCGGGAGGGCCCGGGGGAATGAGCAGTTCTTC

V: TRBV6-5
J: TRBJ2-7
D: -
size: once
CDR3: CASSYSGSSYEQYF
DNA: TGTGCCAGCAGTTACTCTGGCAGCTCCTACGAGCAGTACTTC

V: TRBV6-5
J: TRBJ1-2
D: TRBD1
size: -
CDR3: CASSRQGVGYTF
DNA: TGTGCCAGCAGTAGACAGGGGGTCGGCTACACCTTC

V: TRBV2
J: TRBJ2-2
D: -
size: -
CDR3: CASRGTNTGELFF
DNA: TGTGCCAGCCGGGGGACCAACACCGGGGAGCTGTTTTTT

V: TRBV10-3
J: TRBJ1-2
D: TRBD1
size: -
CDR3: CAISPGTGAGYGYTF
DNA: TGTGCCATCAGTCCCGGGACAGGGGCGGGCTATGGCTACACCTTC

V: TRBV2
J: TRBJ1-5
D: TRBD1
size: -
CDR3: CASRTGEFGNQPQHF
DNA: TGTGCCAGCAGAACAGGGGAGTTTGGTAATCAGCCCCAGCATTTT

V: TRBV27
J: TRBJ1-1
D: TRBD1
size: -
CDR3: CASAPRGRPTEAFF
DNA: TGTGCCAGCGCTCCCAGGGGGCGACCTACTGAAGCTTTCTTT

V: TRBV25-1
J: TRBJ2-1
D: TRBD2
size: -
CDR3: CASSSGGSGSYNEQFF
DNA: TGTGCCAGCAGTTCGGGAGGGTCGGGCTCCTACAATGAGCAGTTCTTC

V: TRBV2
J: TRBJ1-2
D: -
size: -
CDR3: CASRALRGSRSYGYTF
DNA: TGTGCCAGCAGAGCTTTAAGAGGGTCTCGTAGCTATGGCTACACCTTC

V: TRBV5-4
J: TRBJ2-3
D: TRBD2
size: -
CDR3: CASSPTSFWETDTQYF
DNA: TGTGCCAGCAGCCCGACTAGCTTCTGGGAGACAGATACGCAGTATTTT

V: TRBV5-1
J: TRBJ2-3
D: TRBD2
size: -
CDR3: CASSLDAGLAGDTQYF
DNA: TGCGCCAGCAGCTTGGATGCGGGACTAGCGGGAGATACGCAGTATTTT

V: TRBV5-1
J: TRBJ2-1
D: TRBD2
size: -
CDR3: CASSFGRGDNEQFF
DNA: TGCGCCAGCAGCTTTGGGCGGGGGGACAATGAGCAGTTCTTC

V: TRBV30
J: TRBJ2-2
D: -
size: once
CDR3: CAWTLRTGELFF
DNA: TGTGCCTGGACCCTCCGGACCGGGGAGCTGTTTTTT

V: TRBV5-4
J: TRBJ2-7
D: TRBD2
size: -
CDR3: CASSLATGGPNYEQYF
DNA: TGTGCCAGCAGCTTGGCCACGGGAGGACCTAACTACGAGCAGTACTTC

V: TRBV10-3
J: TRBJ2-7
D: -
size: -
CDR3: CAISEIRQGYEQYF
DNA: TGTGCCATCAGTGAGATCAGGCAGGGGTACGAGCAGTACTTC

V: TRBV5-1
J: TRBJ2-5
D: TRBD1
size: -
CDR3: CASSRWDRAQETQYF
DNA: TGCGCCAGCAGCCGGTGGGACAGGGCCCAAGAGACCCAGTACTTC

V: TRBV6-1
J: TRBJ1-2
D: TRBD1
size: -
CDR3: CASSDSGTGYGYTF
DNA: TGTGCCAGCAGTGATTCCGGGACAGGGTATGGCTACACCTTC

V: TRBV4-1
J: TRBJ2-1
D: -
size: -
CDR3: CASSQDVAAYYNEQFF
DNA: TGCGCCAGCAGCCAAGACGTAGCGGCCTACTACAATGAGCAGTTCTTC

V: TRBV9
J: TRBJ1-2
D: -
size: -
CDR3: CATSRRVDGYTF
DNA: TGTGCCACCTCCCGGAGGGTGGATGGCTACACCTTC

V: TRBV7-2
J: TRBJ2-7
D: TRBD2
size: -
CDR3: CASSPSGNGEQYF
DNA: TGTGCCAGCAGCCCGAGCGGGAATGGAGAGCAGTACTTC

V: TRBV9
J: TRBJ1-5
D: -
size: -
CDR3: CASSVGRDSNQPQHF
DNA: TGTGCCAGCAGCGTAGGACGGGATAGCAATCAGCCCCAGCATTTT

V: TRBV13
J: TRBJ2-7
D: -
size: -
CDR3: CASSLEGALYEQYF
DNA: TGTGCCAGCAGCCTCGAAGGAGCGCTGTACGAGCAGTACTTC

V: TRBV6-6
J: TRBJ2-7
D: -
size: -
CDR3: CASSAFVGGEPLEQYF
DNA: TGTGCCAGCAGTGCCTTCGTCGGAGGGGAGCCCCTCGAGCAGTACTTC

V: TRBV5-4
J: TRBJ2-7
D: -
size: -
CDR3: CASSPDSSSYEQYF
DNA: TGTGCCAGCAGCCCGGACTCGAGCTCCTACGAGCAGTACTTC

V: TRBV13
J: TRBJ2-7
D: TRBD1
size: -
CDR3: CASRRRDRASDEQYF
DNA: TGTGCCAGCAGGCGCCGGGACAGGGCATCGGACGAGCAGTACTTC

V: TRBV18
J: TRBJ2-5
D: TRBD1
size: -
CDR3: CASSPGQEETQYF
DNA: TGTGCCAGCTCACCGGGACAGGAAGAGACCCAGTACTTC

V: TRBV27
J: TRBJ2-1
D: -
size: -
CDR3: CASSLSRDNEQFF
DNA: TGTGCCAGCAGTTTATCGCGTGACAATGAGCAGTTCTTC

V: TRBV5-1
J: TRBJ2-7
D: TRBD2
size: -
CDR3: CASSRPGLAGVEQYF
DNA: TGCGCCAGCAGTCGTCCGGGACTAGCGGGAGTCGAGCAGTACTTC

V: TRBV7-2
J: TRBJ2-3
D: -
size: -
CDR3: CASTQLTDTQYF
DNA: TGTGCCAGCACCCAACTCACAGATACGCAGTATTTT

V: TRBV13
J: TRBJ2-6
D: TRBD2
size: few
CDR3: CASSFLTGGSSGANVLTF
DNA: TGTGCCAGCAGCTTTTTGACGGGCGGGAGCTCTGGGGCCAACGTCCTGACTTTC

V: TRBV29-1
J: TRBJ2-1
D: -
size: -
CDR3: CSVEDRRSGAYNEQFF
DNA: TGCAGCGTTGAAGATCGTCGGAGCGGAGCCTACAATGAGCAGTTCTTC

V: TRBV28
J: TRBJ2-7
D: TRBD1
size: -
CDR3: CASSSPGQGAYEQYF
DNA: TGTGCCAGCAGTTCTCCGGGACAGGGGGCCTACGAGCAGTACTTC

V: TRBV19
J: TRBJ2-7
D: -
size: few
CDR3: CASSARRGDEQYF
DNA: TGTGCCAGTAGTGCAAGGCGCGGGGACGAGCAGTACTTC

V: TRBV4-2
J: TRBJ2-6
D: -
size: -
CDR3: CASSQERGSGANVLTF
DNA: TGTGCCAGCAGCCAAGAACGAGGATCTGGGGCCAACGTCCTGACTTTC

V: TRBV10-3
J: TRBJ2-7
D: TRBD1
size: -
CDR3: CAIRRDRGIHEQYF
DNA: TGTGCCATACGAAGGGACAGGGGGATCCACGAGCAGTACTTC

V: TRBV2
J: TRBJ2-1
D: -
size: -
CDR3: CASRPGTYPAGEQFF
DNA: TGTGCCAGCAGACCCGGGACTTACCCCGCAGGTGAGCAGTTCTTC

V: TRBV25-1
J: TRBJ2-2
D: TRBD2
size: -
CDR3: CASSGLAGAGELFF
DNA: TGTGCCAGCAGTGGACTAGCGGGGGCCGGGGAGCTGTTTTTT

V: TRBV19
J: TRBJ1-6
D: -
size: -
CDR3: CASKGVTAPSPLHF
DNA: TGTGCCAGCAAAGGGGTGACAGCACCTTCACCCCTCCACTTT

V: TRBV11-2
J: TRBJ2-7
D: TRBD1
size: -
CDR3: CASSVGQGAGYEQYF
DNA: TGTGCCAGCAGCGTCGGACAGGGGGCGGGATACGAGCAGTACTTC

V: TRBV9
J: TRBJ2-7
D: -
size: -
CDR3: CASSVAGGSSYEQYF
DNA: TGTGCCAGCAGCGTAGCTGGGGGGAGCTCCTACGAGCAGTACTTC

V: TRBV28
J: TRBJ2-1
D: -
size: once
CDR3: CASSWDKGAPTRLEQFF
DNA: TGTGCCAGCAGTTGGGATAAGGGAGCGCCAACGCGGTTAGAGCAGTTCTTC

V: TRBV28
J: TRBJ1-5
D: TRBD1
size: -
CDR3: CASSRQGNQSQHF
DNA: TGTGCCAGCAGTCGACAGGGCAATCAGTCCCAGCATTTT

V: TRBV10-3
J: TRBJ2-1
D: -
size: -
CDR3: CASQERARMDEQFF
DNA: TGTGCCTCCCAAGAGCGGGCACGTATGGATGAGCAGTTCTTC

V: TRBV4-3
J: TRBJ2-7
D: TRBD2
size: -
CDR3: CASSQDGIPSGRVYEQYF
DNA: TGCGCCAGCAGCCAAGACGGTATCCCTAGCGGGAGGGTGTACGAGCAGTACTTC

V: TRBV7-9
J: TRBJ2-3
D: TRBD1
size: -
CDR3: CASSATRQGDTDTQYF
DNA: TGTGCCAGCAGCGCCACCAGACAGGGGGATACAGATACGCAGTATTTT

V: TRBV28
J: TRBJ2-7
D: TRBD2
size: once
CDR3: CASSSSGSGAAYEQYF
DNA: TGTGCCAGCAGTTCTAGCGGGAGTGGGGCGGCTTACGAGCAGTACTTC

V: TRBV5-1
J: TRBJ2-3
D: TRBD2
size: -
CDR3: CASSSLGGLAPDTQYF
DNA: TGCGCCAGCAGCAGCCTAGGAGGACTAGCACCAGATACGCAGTATTTT

V: TRBV28
J: TRBJ2-7
D: -
size: once
CDR3: CASSFKLHVSYEQYF
DNA: TGTGCCAGCAGTTTTAAGCTGCATGTCTCCTACGAGCAGTACTTC

V: TRBV5-1
J: TRBJ2-3
D: -
size: -
CDR3: CASSLVPSTDTQYF
DNA: TGCGCCAGCTCACTAGTACCTAGCACAGATACGCAGTATTTT